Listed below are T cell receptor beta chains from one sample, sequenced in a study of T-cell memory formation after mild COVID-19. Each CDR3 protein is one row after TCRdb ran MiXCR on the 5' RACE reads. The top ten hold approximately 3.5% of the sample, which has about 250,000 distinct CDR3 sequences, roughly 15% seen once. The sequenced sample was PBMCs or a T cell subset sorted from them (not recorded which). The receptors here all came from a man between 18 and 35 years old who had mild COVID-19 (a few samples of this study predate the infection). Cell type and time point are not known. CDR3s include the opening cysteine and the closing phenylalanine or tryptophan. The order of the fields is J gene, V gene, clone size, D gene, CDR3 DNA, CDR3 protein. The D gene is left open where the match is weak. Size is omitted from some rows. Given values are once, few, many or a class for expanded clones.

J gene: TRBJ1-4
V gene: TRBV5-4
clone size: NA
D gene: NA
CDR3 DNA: TGTGCCAGCAGCTTGGAACAACATAATGAAAAACTGTTTTTT
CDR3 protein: CASSLEQHNEKLFF

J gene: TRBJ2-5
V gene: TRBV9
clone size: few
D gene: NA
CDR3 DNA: TGTGCCAGCAGCGTAGTAGGGTCGTACCAAGAGACCCAGTACTTC
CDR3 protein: CASSVVGSYQETQYF

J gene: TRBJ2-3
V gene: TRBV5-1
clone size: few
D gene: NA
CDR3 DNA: TGCGCCAGCAGCTTCGGGACCGCCGCAGATACGCAGTATTTT
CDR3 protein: CASSFGTAADTQYF

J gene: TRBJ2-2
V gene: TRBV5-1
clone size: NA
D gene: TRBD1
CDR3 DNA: TGCGCCAGCTTCCCAGGGACAGGGGACACCGGGGAGCTGTTTTTT
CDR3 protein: CASFPGTGDTGELFF

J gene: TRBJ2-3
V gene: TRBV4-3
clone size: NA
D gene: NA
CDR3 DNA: TGCGCCAGCAGCCCTTTTAATGGCAGGGGAAGCACAGATACGCAGTATTTT
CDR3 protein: CASSPFNGRGSTDTQYF

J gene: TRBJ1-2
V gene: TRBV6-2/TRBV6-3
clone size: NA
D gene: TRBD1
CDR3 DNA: TGTGCCAGCAGCCCCGGGACAGGGGGCCATGGCTACACCTTC
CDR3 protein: CASSPGTGGHGYTF

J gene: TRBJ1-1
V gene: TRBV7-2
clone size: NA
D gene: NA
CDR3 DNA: TGTGCCAGCAGCTTTTTCAAAAACGCTGAAGCTTTCTTT
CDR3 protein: CASSFFKNAEAFF

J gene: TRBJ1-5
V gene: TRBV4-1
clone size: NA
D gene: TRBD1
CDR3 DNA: TGCGCCAGCAGCCCAGGAAAGGACAGGGTGAGCTGGCAGCCCCAGCATTTT
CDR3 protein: CASSPGKDRVSWQPQHF

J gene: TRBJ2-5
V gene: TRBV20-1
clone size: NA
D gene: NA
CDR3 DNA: TGCAGTGCTAGAGAGCCTCTTCTAGAGGGGGAGACCCAGTACTTC
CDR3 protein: CSAREPLLEGETQYF

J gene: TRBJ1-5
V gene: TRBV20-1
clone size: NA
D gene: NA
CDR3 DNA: TGCAGTGCTCAAGGCAGCCTCAATCAGCCCCAGCATTTT
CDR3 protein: CSAQGSLNQPQHF

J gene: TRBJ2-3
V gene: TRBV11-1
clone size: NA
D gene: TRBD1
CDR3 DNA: TGTGCCAGCAGCTTAAGTGGGACAGCAGATACGCAGTATTTT
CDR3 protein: CASSLSGTADTQYF

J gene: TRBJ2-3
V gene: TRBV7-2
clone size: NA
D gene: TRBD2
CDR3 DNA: TGTGCCAGCAGCTCCCTACCGGCGGGGGGAACGCAGTATTTT
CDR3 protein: CASSSLPAGGTQYF

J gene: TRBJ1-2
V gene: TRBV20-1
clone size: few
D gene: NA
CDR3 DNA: TGCAGTGCTAGAGGGGGCCCTCGAAACCTATATGGCTACACCTTC
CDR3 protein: CSARGGPRNLYGYTF

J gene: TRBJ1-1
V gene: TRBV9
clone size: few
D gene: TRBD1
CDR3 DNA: TGTGCCAGCAGCGCCTCAGACAGGGTTGAAGCTGAAGCTTTCTTT
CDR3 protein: CASSASDRVEAEAFF

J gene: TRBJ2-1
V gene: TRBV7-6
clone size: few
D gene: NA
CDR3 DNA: TGTGCCAGCAGCTTAACTGGGGAGCAGTTCTTC
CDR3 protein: CASSLTGEQFF

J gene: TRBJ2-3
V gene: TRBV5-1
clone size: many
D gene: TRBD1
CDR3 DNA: TGCGCCAGCAGCTTGTTCCTGACCGGGACAGGGGCCGATACGCAGTATTTT
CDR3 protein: CASSLFLTGTGADTQYF

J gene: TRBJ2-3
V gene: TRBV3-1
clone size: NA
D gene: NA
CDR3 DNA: TGTGCCAGCAGCAAACGAAGCACAGATACGCAGTATTTT
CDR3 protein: CASSKRSTDTQYF

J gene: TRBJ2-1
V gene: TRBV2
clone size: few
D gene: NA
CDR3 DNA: TGTGCCAGCAGTGAAGAGGGTTACAATGAGCAGTTCTTC
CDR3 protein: CASSEEGYNEQFF

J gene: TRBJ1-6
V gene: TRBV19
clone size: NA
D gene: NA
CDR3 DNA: TGTGCCAGCTCGACAGCGCTTGGCCGGCTCCACTTT
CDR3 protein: CASSTALGRLHF

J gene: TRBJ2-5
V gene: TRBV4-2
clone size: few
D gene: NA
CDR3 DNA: TGTGCCAGCAGCCAAGATTGGACCCGAGCTGAGACCCAGTACTTC
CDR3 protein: CASSQDWTRAETQYF

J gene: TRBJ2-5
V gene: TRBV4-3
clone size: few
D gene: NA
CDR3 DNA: TGCGCCAGCAGCCAAGTGGGGGGGCTAGAAGAGACCCAGTACTTC
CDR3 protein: CASSQVGGLEETQYF

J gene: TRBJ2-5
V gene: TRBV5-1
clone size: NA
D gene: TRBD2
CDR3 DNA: TGCGCCAGCAGCTTGGCGTTAGCGGGGCGGGAAGAGACCCAGTACTTC
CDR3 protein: CASSLALAGREETQYF

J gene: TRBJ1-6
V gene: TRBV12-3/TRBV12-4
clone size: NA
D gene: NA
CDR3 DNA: TGTGCCAGCAGGGCGGCGGGGGCAGGTCCCAATTCACCCCTCCACTTT
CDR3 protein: CASRAAGAGPNSPLHF

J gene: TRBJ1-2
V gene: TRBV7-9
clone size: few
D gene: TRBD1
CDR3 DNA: TGTGCCAGCAGCTCCGCGGACAGGGGGATCTATGGCTACACCTTC
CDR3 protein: CASSSADRGIYGYTF

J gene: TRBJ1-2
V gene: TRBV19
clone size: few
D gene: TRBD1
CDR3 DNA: TGTGCCAGTAGTGCCCGGGACAGAATATTCTATGGCTACACCTTC
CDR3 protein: CASSARDRIFYGYTF

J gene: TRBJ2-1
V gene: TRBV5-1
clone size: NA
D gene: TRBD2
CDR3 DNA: TGCGCCAGCAGCGTCCCCCTAGCGGGGGCCGACAATGAGCAGTTCTTC
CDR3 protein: CASSVPLAGADNEQFF

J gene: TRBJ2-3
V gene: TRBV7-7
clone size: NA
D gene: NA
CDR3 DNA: TGTGCTAGCAGCCCTCAGGGTTCTAGCACAGATACGCAGTATTTT
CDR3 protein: CASSPQGSSTDTQYF

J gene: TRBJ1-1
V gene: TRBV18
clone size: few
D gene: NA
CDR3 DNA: TGTGCCAGCTCACCAGACGGGGAAGGTACTGAAGCTTTCTTT
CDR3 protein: CASSPDGEGTEAFF

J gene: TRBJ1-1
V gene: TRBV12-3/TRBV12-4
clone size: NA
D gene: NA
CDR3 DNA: TGTGCCAGCAGTCTGACAGACCGGAACACTGAAGCTTTCTTT
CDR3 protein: CASSLTDRNTEAFF

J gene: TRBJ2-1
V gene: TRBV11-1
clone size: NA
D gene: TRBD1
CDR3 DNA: TGTGCCAGCAGCTCGGGACAGGGAGGCGACAATGAGCAGTTCTTC
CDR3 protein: CASSSGQGGDNEQFF

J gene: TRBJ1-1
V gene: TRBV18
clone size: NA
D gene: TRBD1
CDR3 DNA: TGTGCCAGCTCACCACGGACAGGGAAGGACACTGAAGCTTTCTTT
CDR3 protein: CASSPRTGKDTEAFF

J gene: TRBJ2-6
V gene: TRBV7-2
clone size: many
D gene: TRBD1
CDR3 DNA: TGTGCCAGCAGCTCCCGAGGAGTGGACAGGGGTTCTGGGGCCAACGTCCTGACTTTC
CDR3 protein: CASSSRGVDRGSGANVLTF

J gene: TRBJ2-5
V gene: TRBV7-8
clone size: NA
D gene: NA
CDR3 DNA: TGTGCCAGCAGCTTAGTAGGGGGATTAGAGACCCAGTACTTC
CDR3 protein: CASSLVGGLETQYF

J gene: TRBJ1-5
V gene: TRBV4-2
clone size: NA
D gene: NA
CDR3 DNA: TGTGCCAGCAGCCAGGTCAATCAGCCCCAGCATTTT
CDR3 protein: CASSQVNQPQHF

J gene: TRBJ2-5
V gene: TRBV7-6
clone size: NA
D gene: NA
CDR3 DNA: TGTGCCAGCAGCCCCAGGGCCCACCAGGGGTACCAAGAGACCCAGTACTTC
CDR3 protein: CASSPRAHQGYQETQYF

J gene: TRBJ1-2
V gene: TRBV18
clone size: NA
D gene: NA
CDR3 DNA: TGTGCCAGCTCACCGTCGACGGACTATGGCTACACCTTC
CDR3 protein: CASSPSTDYGYTF

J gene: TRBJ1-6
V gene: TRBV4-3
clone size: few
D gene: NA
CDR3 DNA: TGCGCCAGCAGCCAAGTAGTGAATTCACCCCTCCACTTT
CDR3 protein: CASSQVVNSPLHF

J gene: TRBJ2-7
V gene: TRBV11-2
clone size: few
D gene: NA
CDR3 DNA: TGTGCCAGCAGCTTAGAAAGGACCTCCTACGAGCAGTACTTC
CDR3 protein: CASSLERTSYEQYF

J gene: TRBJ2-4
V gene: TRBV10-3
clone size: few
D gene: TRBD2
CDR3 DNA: TGTGCCATCGGGACTAGCGGGGGAGAACGAAACATTCAGTACTTC
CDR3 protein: CAIGTSGGERNIQYF

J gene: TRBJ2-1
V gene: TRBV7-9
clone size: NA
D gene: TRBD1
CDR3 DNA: TGTGCCAGCAGCTTAGCCTGGACAGGGAGGAATAATGAGCAGTTCTTC
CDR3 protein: CASSLAWTGRNNEQFF

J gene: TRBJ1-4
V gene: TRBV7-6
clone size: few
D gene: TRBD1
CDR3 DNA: TGTGCCAGCAGCCCATCCAGGGGGCGCCCCGGTGAAAAACTGTTTTTT
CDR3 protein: CASSPSRGRPGEKLFF

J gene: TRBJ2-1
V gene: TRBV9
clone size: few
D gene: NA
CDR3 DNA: TGTGCCAGCAGCGTAGAGCCGCGGGTAGACAATGAGCAGTTCTTC
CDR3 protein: CASSVEPRVDNEQFF

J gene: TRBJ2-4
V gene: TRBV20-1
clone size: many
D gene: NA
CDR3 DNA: TGCAGTGCTCTCCCAGGGGGGACAGCCAAAAACATTCAGTACTTC
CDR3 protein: CSALPGGTAKNIQYF

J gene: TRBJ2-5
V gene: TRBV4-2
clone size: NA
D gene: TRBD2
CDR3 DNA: TGTGCCAGCAGCCAAGGGGCGGGGGGCCACCAAGAGACCCAGTACTTC
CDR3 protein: CASSQGAGGHQETQYF

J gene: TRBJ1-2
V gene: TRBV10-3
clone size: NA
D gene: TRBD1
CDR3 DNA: TGTGCCATCAGTGAGGGGACAGCGACTAACTATGGCTACACCTTC
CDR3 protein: CAISEGTATNYGYTF

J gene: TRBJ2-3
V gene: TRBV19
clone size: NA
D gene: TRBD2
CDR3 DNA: TGTGCCAGTAGTATAGTGGGAGCGGGGGGGCCGGATACGCAGTATTTT
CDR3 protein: CASSIVGAGGPDTQYF

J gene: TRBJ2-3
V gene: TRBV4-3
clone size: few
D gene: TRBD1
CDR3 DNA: TGCGCCAGCAGCCAACCGGACAGGCAGGGGGCAGATACGCAGTATTTT
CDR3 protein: CASSQPDRQGADTQYF

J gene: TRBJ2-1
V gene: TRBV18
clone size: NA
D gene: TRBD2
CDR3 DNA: TGTGCCAGCTCACCAAGGAGCGGGGGGGCCCTGAATGAGCAGTTCTTC
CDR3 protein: CASSPRSGGALNEQFF

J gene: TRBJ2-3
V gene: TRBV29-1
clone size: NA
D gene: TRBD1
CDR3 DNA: TGCAGCGTATCCAGGGGGCCGGGAGATACGCAGTATTTT
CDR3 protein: CSVSRGPGDTQYF

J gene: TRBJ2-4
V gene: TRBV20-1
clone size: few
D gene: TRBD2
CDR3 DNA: TGCAGTGCTAGAGGGACTAGCGGGAAGGAGGGAAGCATTCAGTACTTC
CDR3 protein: CSARGTSGKEGSIQYF

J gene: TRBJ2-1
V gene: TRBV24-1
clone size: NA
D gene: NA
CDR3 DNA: TGTGCCACCAGTGACCAGGACGGCGGCTCCTACAATGAGCAGTTCTTC
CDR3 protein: CATSDQDGGSYNEQFF

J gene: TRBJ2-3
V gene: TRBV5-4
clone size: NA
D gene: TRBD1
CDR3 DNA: TGTGCCAGCAGCACTGGGACAGGGGACACAGATACGCAGTATTTT
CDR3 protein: CASSTGTGDTDTQYF

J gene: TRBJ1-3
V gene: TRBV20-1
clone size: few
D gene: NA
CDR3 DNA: TGCAGTGCTCCCAGTGTCGTCCCCTCTGGAAACACCATATATTTT
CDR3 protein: CSAPSVVPSGNTIYF

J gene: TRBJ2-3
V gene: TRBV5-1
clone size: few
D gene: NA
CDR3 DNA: TGCGCCAGCAGTAATGGATCCCGCACAGATACGCAGTATTTT
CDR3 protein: CASSNGSRTDTQYF

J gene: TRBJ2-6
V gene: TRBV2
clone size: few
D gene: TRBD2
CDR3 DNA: TGTGCCACCGGGACTATCTACTCTGGGGCCAACGTCCTGACTTTC
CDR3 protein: CATGTIYSGANVLTF